The 32 T cell receptor beta chains reported below all come from one sample, sequenced in a study of spatial heterogeneity in lung cancer. General study results and limits: Mutation tallies in tumors tracked expanded intratumoral alpha and beta TCR counts.

The time point was: sample taken at primary tumor resection. The antigens for these receptors are not known. TCRdb passed the 5' RACE reads through MiXCR, listing each CDR3 protein once. This table holds about 5,600 distinct CDR3 sequences, under 5% found once. The sample here was lung tumor tissue, taken at surgery. The origin of the receptors is a male donor with early-stage non-small cell lung cancer.

This clonotype counts as medium-sized. Within a library made for alpha chains, this beta chain is off target, and its count is uninformative. The gene calls are TRBV5-4 and TRBJ2-1; D unclear. Trimming left V 0 bases short and J 0 bases short, with 7 bases between. The CDR3 length is 15 residues. Germline V gene sequence: CDR1 SGHNT, CDR2 YYREEE (reference sequence). The CDR3, as DNA: TGTGCCAGCAGCTTGGGTCCCAGCTCCTACAATGAGCAGTTCTTC. Residues: CASSLGPSSYNEQFF.

This clonotype appeared many times. This beta chain was picked up by a library intended for alpha chains and is off target, so its count carries little meaning. This chain joins TRBV7-9 and TRBJ2-3; 12 bases align to TRBD2. The CDR3 is 16 residues long. J was trimmed by 6 bases and V by 5 bases; bases with no gene match: 9. CDR1 and CDR2 from the germline V gene are SEHNR and FQNEAQ (reference sequence). The CDR3, as DNA: TGTGCCAGCAGCGCCCGGCTAGCGGGAGGGCCGGATACGCAGTATTTT. As protein: CASSARLAGGPDTQYF. The entire variable domain, with the rest obtained from reference TRBV7-9 and TRBJ2-3, is as follows: DTGVSQNPRHKITKRGQNVTFRCDPISEHNRLYWYRQTLGQGPEFLTYFQNEAQLEKSRLLSDRFSAERPKGSFSTLEIQRTEQGDSAMYLCASSARLAGGPDTQYFGPGTRLTVL.

This clonotype was picked up many times. This beta chain is a stray read from a library made for alpha chains; its abundance is not meaningful. The rearrangement uses TRBV6-1 and TRBJ2-3; D is perhaps TRBD2 (6 bases). Deletions cut 7 bases from V and 0 bases from J, with 14 bases between. Germline CDR1 reads MNHNS; CDR2 reads SASEGT. The CDR3 is made up of 15 amino acids. The CDR3 DNA reads as TGTGCCAGCACTCTACGACTAGTGAGCACAGATACGCAGTATTTT. Encoded protein: CASTLRLVSTDTQYF.

This clonotype occurred many times. The size of this beta chain means little, since it is a stray read in a library made for alpha chains. The chain carries TRBV6-1 and TRBJ1-5; 10 bases agree with TRBD1. J was trimmed by 7 bases and V by 8 bases; bases with no gene match: 11. The CDR3 runs to 15 residues. Germline loops: CDR1 MNHNS, CDR2 SASEGT. The CDR3 reads CASGRTGGNDQPQHF. DNA for the CDR3: TGTGCCAGCGGAAGGACAGGGGGTAATGACCAGCCCCAGCATTTT.

This clonotype has ten or more counts. This beta chain appears as a stray read in a library generated for alpha chains; its size is not informative. CDR3 nucleotides: TGTGCCAGCAGCCCAGGACAGGGTACTTTCTACGAGCAGTACTTC. Protein product: CASSPGQGTFYEQYF. V gene TRBV11-2 combines with J gene TRBJ2-7; the match to TRBD1 covers 8 bases. CDR3 length: 15 residues. Germline-derived CDR1 and CDR2 are SGHAT and FQNNGV. V was clipped by 5 bases and J by 3 bases; unmatched bases: 9.

This clonotype is labeled medium-sized. This beta chain is a stray sequence in a library constructed for alpha chains; its clone size is not meaningful. The V call is TRBV13, the J call TRBJ2-1; tentative D call: TRBD1 (7 bases). Germline V CDR1 and CDR2: PRHDT, FYEKMQ (reference sequence). V shed 5 bases and J shed 8 bases, with 16 bases lying between them. There are 14 residues in the CDR3. In nucleotides, the CDR3 is TGTGCCAGCAGCCCCAAGCGGAGGGGGCATGAGCAGTTCTTC. This codes for CASSPKRRGHEQFF.

This clonotype rates as medium-sized. The library was designed around alpha chains, so this beta chain is a stray read whose abundance carries little weight. V is TRBV10-3 and J is TRBJ2-1; D call uncertain. The germline gives CDR1 ENHRY, CDR2 SYGVKD. V gave up 3 bases and J gave up 9 bases, with 6 bases separating them. The CDR3 loop spans 11 amino acids. DNA of the CDR3: TGTGCCATCAGTGATTATAGTGAGCAGTTCTTC. Translating it yields CAISDYSEQFF.

This clonotype is classed as medium-sized (0.01 to 0.1%). This beta chain turned up in a library designed for alpha chains; as an off-target read, its abundance says little. The V call is TRBV19, the J call TRBJ2-5; D is perhaps TRBD1 (6 bases). The CDR3 consists of 15 residues. CDR1 LNHDA and CDR2 SQIVND come from the germline V gene (reference sequence). V was cut by 5 bases and J by 5 bases, with 18 bases left in between. CDR3 region: CASSAPSRGWETQYF. For the CDR3, the DNA is TGTGCCAGTAGTGCCCCCAGCAGGGGATGGGAGACCCAGTACTTC.

In its sample, this clonotype ranks as medium-sized (0.01 to 0.1%). Little can be read into the size of this beta chain, an off-target read in a library designed for alpha chains. The rearrangement links TRBV28 to TRBJ1-1; D ambiguous. Germline CDR1 reads MDHEN; CDR2 reads SYDVKM. The ends were cut back, 6 bases at V and 1 base at J, with 12 bases in the middle. CDR3 length: 14 amino acids. CDR3 DNA sequence: TGTGCCAGCAGCCCCGTTCGAACGAACACTGAAGCTTTCTTT. It encodes CASSPVRTNTEAFF.

Many counts were recorded for this clonotype. This beta chain lies outside the target of a library built for alpha chains; its clone size means little. The rearrangement uses TRBV13 and TRBJ2-3, with TRBD2 identical over 8 bases. V shed 0 bases and J 3 bases; nucleotides not matched to a gene: 5. The CDR3 loop spans 16 amino acids. The germline CDR1 and CDR2 sequences are PRHDT and FYEKMQ (reference sequence). For the CDR3, the DNA is TGTGCCAGCAGCTTAGGGCTAGCGGGCGGGACAGATACGCAGTATTTT. It encodes CASSLGLAGGTDTQYF.

This clonotype is medium-sized within its sample. Found in a library prepared for alpha chains, this beta chain is an off-target read, and its abundance has little meaning. The rearrangement joins TRBV12-3 or TRBV12-4 to TRBJ1-6, with 7 bases fitting TRBD1. Trimming cost V 4 bases and J 4 bases; bases outside gene matches: 1. The CDR3 covers 14 residues. The CDR3 loop is CASSWDRYNSPLHF. The CDR3 bases are TGTGCCAGCAGTTGGGACAGATATAATTCACCCCTCCACTTT.

The sample holds a few counts of this clonotype. This beta chain is an off-target read within a library intended for alpha chains, so its frequency means little. The chain has TRBV20-1 and TRBJ1-1; the D is unclear. The CDR3 covers 12 residues. The V and J ends lost 3 bases and 1 base respectively, with 6 bases between them. Looked up from germline, CDR1 is DFQATT and CDR2 is SNEGSKA (reference sequence). CDR3 region: CSARIRNTEAFF. The CDR3 bases are TGCAGTGCTAGGATCCGGAACACTGAAGCTTTCTTT.

This clonotype ranks as medium-sized (0.01 to 0.1%). Since it is a stray read in a library aimed at alpha chains, this beta chain has a size that is not meaningful. In DNA form, the CDR3 reads TGTGCCAGCAGCCGCGAGGGGGGCAATAATTCACCCCTCCACTTT. Protein sequence: CASSREGGNNSPLHF. The V and J genes are TRBV6-5 and TRBJ1-6; D might be TRBD1 (6 bases). The germline gives CDR1 MNHEY, CDR2 SVGAGI. The ends were cut back, 6 bases at V and 5 bases at J, with 14 bases in the middle. This CDR3 region has 15 residues.

This clonotype was seen repeatedly, ten times or more. This beta chain turned up in a library designed for alpha chains; as an off-target read, its abundance says little. The chain has TRBV5-1 and TRBJ1-4, with 10 bases matching TRBD1. V lost 3 bases, J lost 6 bases, and 5 bases stayed unmatched. Germline values: CDR1 SGHRS, CDR2 YFSETQ. CDR3 length equals 15 residues. The CDR3 region is CASSSAGTGDEKLFF. As DNA, the CDR3 is TGCGCCAGCAGCTCCGCCGGGACAGGGGATGAAAAACTGTTTTTT.

This clonotype has ten or more counts. Little can be read into the size of this beta chain, an off-target read in a library designed for alpha chains. V and J are TRBV20-1 and TRBJ2-2; D gene unclear. This CDR3 is 14 amino acids long. Trimming removed 6 bases from V and 0 bases from J, with 11 bases in between. CDR1 DFQATT and CDR2 SNEGSKA come from the germline V gene (reference sequence). CDR3 loop: CSAPDVANTGELFF. CDR3 sequence (DNA): TGCAGTGCCCCGGACGTAGCGAACACCGGGGAGCTGTTTTTT.

The sample holds many counts of this clonotype. This beta chain is a stray read from a library made for alpha chains; its abundance is not meaningful. The chain is built from TRBV20-1 and TRBJ2-5; D is ambiguous. The germline V and J ends were trimmed by 7 bases and 5 bases, with 11 bases remaining between them. The CDR3 extends over 11 amino acids. The germline V gene has CDR1 DFQATT and CDR2 SNEGSKA (reference sequence). The CDR3 sequence: CSGGNWETQYF. In DNA, the CDR3 is TGCAGTGGAGGAAATTGGGAGACCCAGTACTTC.

The table lists this clonotype with many counts. Since the library was made to target alpha chains, this beta chain is a stray read and its abundance is not meaningful. The CDR3 sequence is CAISESAPGTENEKLFF. Written as DNA, the CDR3 is TGTGCCATCAGTGAGTCAGCGCCCGGGACAGAGAATGAAAAACTGTTTTTT. The J gene is TRBJ1-4, the V gene TRBV10-3; 7 bases align to TRBD1. CDR3 length: 17 amino acids. The germline CDR1 and CDR2 sequences are ENHRY and SYGVKD. Trimming took 0 bases from V and 5 from J; bases not matched to a gene: 9.

Many counts were recorded for this clonotype. A library prepared for alpha chains yielded this beta chain as an off-target read; its size is of little meaning. The J gene is TRBJ1-3, the V gene TRBV2; tentative D call: TRBD1 (5 bases). Germline-derived CDR1 and CDR2 are SNHLY and FYNNEI. This CDR3 is 16 amino acids long. V shed 11 bases and J shed 1 base, with 21 bases lying between them. Here the CDR3 reads CAFTPIYRNSGNTIYF. The CDR3 bases are TGTGCCTTCACCCCGATATACAGGAATTCTGGAAACACCATATATTTT. Drawing the rest from reference TRBV2 and TRBJ1-3, the complete variable domain is EPEVTQTPSHQVTQMGQEVILRCVPISNHLYFYWYRQILGQKVEFLVSFYNNEISEKSEIFDDQFSVERPDGSNFTLKIRSTKLEDSAMYFCAFTPIYRNSGNTIYFGEGSWLTVV.

Sample share makes this clonotype medium-sized. A library prepared for alpha chains yielded this beta chain as an off-target read; its size is of little meaning. The CDR3 region has the DNA TGTGCCAGCAGCTTCGCCAGGGGGTATAATTCACCCCTCCACTTT. Amino acid sequence: CASSFARGYNSPLHF. This sequence joins TRBV5-4 and TRBJ1-6; TRBD1 matches at 7 bases. The V and J ends lost 2 bases and 4 bases, in that order; junction bases with no gene match: 3. Germline CDR1 is SGHNT and CDR2 is YYREEE (reference sequence). The CDR3 has 15 residues.

This clonotype has a count of ten or more. The size of this beta chain means little, since it is a stray read in a library made for alpha chains. The V call is TRBV20-1, the J call TRBJ2-1, with D tentatively TRBD1 (6 bases). Trimming pared 3 bases from V and 5 bases from J, leaving 14 bases between. The CDR3 runs 14 residues. From germline, CDR1 is DFQATT and CDR2 SNEGSKA (reference sequence). The CDR3 bases are TGCAGTGCTAGCTTAGGACAGCCTAACAATGAGCAGTTCTTC. Its translation: CSASLGQPNNEQFF.

This clonotype qualifies as medium-sized. This beta chain is off target for a library built for alpha chains, so its abundance means little. The CDR3 loop reads CASSDTGNNSPLHF. CDR3 nucleotides: TGTGCCAGCAGCGATACAGGGAACAATTCACCCCTCCACTTT. The V and J genes are TRBV5-4 and TRBJ1-6, with D tentatively TRBD1 (6 bases). Trimming took 4 bases from V and 7 from J, leaving 12 bases between them. This CDR3 has 14 amino acids. Per germline, CDR1 SGHNT and CDR2 YYREEE (reference sequence).

This clonotype was seen ten or more times. This beta chain is an off-target read within a library intended for alpha chains, so its frequency means little. The gene calls are TRBV30 and TRBJ2-7; D call uncertain. This CDR3 has 13 residues. Trimming removed 3 bases from V and 3 bases from J, with 12 bases in between. Germline CDR1 and CDR2: GTSNPN and SVGIG (reference sequence). CDR3 coding DNA: TGTGCCTGGAGGGCAGCAGGTCTCTACGAGCAGTACTTC. Its protein is CAWRAAGLYEQYF. The whole variable domain, remainder taken from reference TRBV30 and TRBJ2-7, is SQTIHQWPATLVQPVGSPLSLECTVEGTSNPNLYWYRQAAGRGLQLLFYSVGIGQISSEVPQNLSASRPQDRQFILSSKKLLLSDSGFYLCAWRAAGLYEQYFGPGTRLTVT.

This clonotype was seen many times. This beta chain is off target for a library built for alpha chains, so its abundance means little. The gene calls are TRBV3-1 and TRBJ1-3; a weak D match, TRBD1 (5 bases). V was pared by 2 bases and J by 8 bases, with 13 bases between. The CDR3 length is 14 residues. The germline V gene encodes CDR1 LGHDT and CDR2 YNNKEL (reference sequence). The CDR3: CASSQSGRADTIYF. CDR3 sequence (DNA): TGTGCCAGCAGCCAAAGCGGCAGGGCAGACACCATATATTTT.

This clonotype was observed at least ten times. This beta chain turned up in a library designed for alpha chains; as an off-target read, its abundance says little. This chain joins TRBV7-6 and TRBJ2-1; the match to TRBD2 covers 12 bases. The CDR3 is 15 residues long. The V gene end was trimmed by 4 bases and the J gene end by 9 bases; junction bases not matched to a gene: 7. CDR1 SGHVS and CDR2 FNYEAQ come from the germline V gene. The CDR3 spells CASSWTSGTPSEQFF. The CDR3 bases are TGTGCCAGCAGCTGGACTAGCGGGACCCCTAGTGAGCAGTTCTTC. Complete variable domain (other parts from reference TRBV7-6 and TRBJ2-1): GAGVSQSPRYKVTKRGQDVALRCDPISGHVSLYWYRQALGQGPEFLTYFNYEAQQDKSGLPNDRFSAERPEGSISTLTIQRTEQRDSAMYRCASSWTSGTPSEQFFGPGTRLTVL.

This clonotype is medium-sized (0.01 to 0.1%). As an off-target read in a library built for alpha chains, this beta chain has a frequency of little significance. The rearrangement links TRBV29-1 to TRBJ2-3; 13 nucleotides line up with TRBD2. Germline V gives CDR1 SQVTM, CDR2 ANQGSEA. The CDR3 is 14 residues long. J gave up 6 bases and V 6 bases, and 6 bases lay outside the gene matches. The CDR3 reads CSVRTSGSWDTQYF. The CDR3, as DNA: TGCAGCGTAAGGACTAGCGGGAGTTGGGATACGCAGTATTTT.

This clonotype was observed many times. Since it is a stray read in a library aimed at alpha chains, this beta chain has a size that is not meaningful. The rearrangement links TRBV7-2 to TRBJ1-1; unclear D gene. The CDR3 loop spans 15 amino acids. V lost 2 bases and J lost 6, with 16 bases in between. The germline V gene has CDR1 SGHTA and CDR2 FQGNSA. The CDR3 sequence: CASSLPIGPRSEAFF. The CDR3 DNA is TGTGCCAGCAGCTTACCCATCGGGCCCCGGTCTGAAGCTTTCTTT. Filled out from reference TRBV7-2 and TRBJ1-1, the complete variable domain reads GAGVSQSPSNKVTEKGKDVELRCDPISGHTALYWYRQSLGQGLEFLIYFQGNSAPDKSGLPSDRFSAERTGGSVSTLTIQRTQQEDSAVYLCASSLPIGPRSEAFFGQGTRLTVV.

This clonotype has a count of ten or more. This beta chain came through as a stray read in a library set up for alpha chains, and its size says little. This chain connects TRBV5-6 to TRBJ2-6; tentatively, D is TRBD2 (7 bases). With 4 bases removed from V and 1 base from J, the gap between germline ends came to 15 bases. The CDR3 has 17 residues. The germline CDR1 and CDR2 sequences are SGHDT and YYEEEE. CDR3 DNA sequence: TGTGCCAGCAGCCAATCGGGGGGCCTGTCTGGGGCCAACGTCCTGACTTTC. This codes for CASSQSGGLSGANVLTF.

On this clonotype itself: Because the library targeted alpha chains, this beta chain is an off-target read whose size means little. The CDR3: CASSFTRQGARYEQYF. Written as DNA, the CDR3 is TGCGCCAGCAGCTTCACGCGACAGGGGGCACGATACGAGCAGTACTTC. The rearrangement uses TRBV5-1 and TRBJ2-7; the match to TRBD1 covers 10 bases. CDR1 is SGHRS and CDR2 is YFSETQ in the germline V gene. V lost 2 bases to trimming and J lost 4 bases; unmatched junction nucleotides: 9. The CDR3 is 16 amino acids.

This clonotype was picked up many times. As an off-target read in a library built for alpha chains, this beta chain has a frequency of little significance. This chain joins TRBV20-1 and TRBJ2-7; D not resolved. The V gene lost 3 bases and the J gene lost 4 bases, with 7 bases spanning the gap. The CDR3 extends over 11 amino acids. The germline V gene encodes CDR1 DFQATT and CDR2 SNEGSKA (reference sequence). CDR3 sequence (DNA): TGCAGTGCTAGGGAAGTTTACGAGCAGTACTTC. This encodes CSAREVYEQYF.

This clonotype came up many times. In a library made to pick up alpha chains, this beta chain is a stray read with a size that means little. The V gene is TRBV20-1, the J gene TRBJ1-2, with a weak D call TRBD1 (5 bases). CDR3 length: 15 residues. Germline V gene lookup returns CDR1 DFQATT and CDR2 SNEGSKA (reference sequence). V lost 0 bases and J lost 6, with 17 bases in between. This CDR3 is CSARDWGGVRDGYTF. Here the CDR3 DNA reads TGCAGTGCTAGAGATTGGGGCGGCGTGAGAGATGGCTACACCTTC.

To note about this clonotype: The junction does not match germline at one end; this may be a read error. The library was designed around alpha chains, so this beta chain is a stray read whose abundance carries little weight. The V and J genes are TRBV6-5 and TRBJ2-6, with D perhaps assigned TRBD1 or TRBD2 (5 bases each). The CDR3 is 14 amino acids. The germline gives CDR1 MNHEY, CDR2 SVGAGI. The CDR3 protein is CASSYYSGANVRTF. CDR3 coding DNA: TGTGCCAGCAGTTACTACTCCGGGGCCAACGTCCGGACTTTC.

This clonotype is classed as medium-sized. Because the library targeted alpha chains, this beta chain is an off-target read whose size means little. V usage is TRBV20-1 and J usage is TRBJ1-2; 7 nucleotides align to TRBD1. The V and J ends lost 6 bases and 8 bases, in that order; junction bases with no gene match: 9. This CDR3 region has 12 residues. Germline V lookup: CDR1 DFQATT, CDR2 SNEGSKA (reference sequence). Written as DNA, the CDR3 is TGCAGTGCCGTAAAACAGGGGCGCGGCTACACCTTC. Translating gives CSAVKQGRGYTF.